The 21 T cell receptor beta chains given below trace back to one sample, sequenced in a study of cytomegalovirus exposure and HLA in healthy donors. PCR used 60 Vbeta primers and 13 Jbeta primers. Method: immunoSEQ multiplex PCR; TCRdb's copy keeps in-frame clones and lacks some. The sample contains roughly 200,000 clones, about three quarters of which appear only once. Sequenced input: PBMCs. These receptors were collected from a man in his forties or fifties in good health and CMV-seronegative.

The V call is TRBV19, the J call TRBJ1-5; 11 bases agree with TRBD1. V trimming: 1 base; J trimming: 2 bases; junction bases outside the gene matches: 7. Looked up from germline, CDR1 is LNHDA and CDR2 is SQIVND (reference sequence). This CDR3 is 18 amino acids long. The CDR3 loop reads CASSIVGQGGVGNQPQHF. CDR3 DNA sequence: TGTGCCAGTAGTATAGTGGGACAGGGGGGGGTGGGCAATCAGCCCCAGCATTTT.

This clone came up once. The chain combines TRBV25-1 with TRBJ1-2; D remains ambiguous. Germline V gene lookup returns CDR1 MGHDK and CDR2 SYGVNS. CDR3 length equals 13 residues. Trimming stripped 5 bases from V and 8 bases from J, with 15 bases between. The chain's CDR3 is CASSLGLSRGYTF. The DNA for the CDR3 is TGTGCCAGCAGTTTAGGACTCAGTCGAGGCTACACCTTC.

This chain links TRBV18 with TRBJ1-4; D gene unclear. Trimming removed 1 base from V and 3 bases from J, with 12 bases in between. Germline loops: CDR1 KGHSH, CDR2 LQKENI. The CDR3 sequence is 16 residues long. The CDR3 DNA follows: TGTGCCAGCTCACCACTAACTTACGAGGCTAATGAAAAACTGTTTTTT. Translated, it gives CASSPLTYEANEKLFF.

The J gene is TRBJ2-3, the V gene TRBV2, with TRBD2 identical over 7 bases. Trimming at V came to 8 bases and at J to 5 bases, leaving 4 bases not matched to a gene. Germline lookup yields CDR1 SNHLY and CDR2 FYNNEI. CDR3 length: 12 amino acids. CDR3 sequence (DNA): TGTGCCAGCCGGATAGCGGGAGATACGCAGTATTTT. Its translation is CASRIAGDTQYF.

As to this clone: The DNA is left out, because the CDR3 cannot be placed on it with certainty; the CDR3 is given as TCRdb lists it. This rearrangement joins TRBV5-8 to TRBJ2-3; the D segment call TRBD1 is taken from the table without a DNA check. Germline V gene sequence: CDR1 SGHTS, CDR2 YDEGEE. The length of the CDR3 is 14 amino acids, counting both ends. CDR3 amino acids: CASTFGQGPDTQYF.

The rearrangement links TRBV4-3 to TRBJ2-1; 7 nucleotides match TRBD1. Looked up from germline, CDR1 is LGHNA and CDR2 is YSLEER. The junction had 3 bases not matched to a gene; V was cut back by 2 bases and J by 5 bases. CDR3 length: 14 amino acids. The CDR3 protein is CASSQWDRDNEQFF. Here the CDR3 DNA reads TGCGCCAGCAGCCAATGGGACAGAGACAATGAGCAGTTCTTC.

The chain couples TRBV13 to TRBJ1-2; TRBD1 is a possible D gene (5 bases). The CDR3 contains 13 residues. The V and J ends lost 0 bases and 5 bases respectively, with 7 bases between them. Germline V gene lookup returns CDR1 PRHDT and CDR2 FYEKMQ (reference sequence). CDR3: CASSLGGLYGYTF. For the CDR3, the DNA is TGTGCCAGCAGCTTAGGGGGACTATATGGCTACACCTTC.

Here the CDR3 DNA reads TGTGCCAGCAGTGGAATACAGGGGGCCGGTACGCAGTATTTT. Protein: CASSGIQGAGTQYF. This chain joins TRBV6-4 and TRBJ2-3; 9 positions agree with TRBD1. Germline assignment: CDR1 MRHNA and CDR2 SNTAGT. This CDR3 region has 14 residues. The ends lost 4 bases at V and 8 bases at J; junction bases unmatched: 7.

The J gene is TRBJ2-5, the V gene TRBV5-1, with TRBD2 matching over 8 bases. Germline V gives CDR1 SGHRS, CDR2 YFSETQ. J lost 2 bases, V lost 2 bases, and 2 bases had no gene match. The CDR3 extends over 14 amino acids. The DNA for the CDR3 is TGCGCCAGCAGCTTCACTAGCGGACAAGAGACCCAGTACTTC. Translation: CASSFTSGQETQYF.

The chain recombines TRBV4-1 with TRBJ2-5, with TRBD2 matching over 8 bases. Germline trimming cut 4 bases from V and 5 bases from J; bases unmatched to any gene: 9. Germline CDR1 and CDR2: MGHRA and YSYEKL. This CDR3 has 15 residues. CDR3 nucleotide sequence: TGCGCCAGCAGCCCCCAGCGGGGGACAAGGGAGACCCAGTACTTC. It specifies CASSPQRGTRETQYF.

This clone was detected a few times. The V call is TRBV5-1, the J call TRBJ1-4, with 8 bases aligning to TRBD1. From germline, CDR1 is SGHRS and CDR2 YFSETQ. The CDR3 covers 15 residues. Trimming removed 0 bases from V and 6 bases from J; junction bases left unmatched: 4. The CDR3 DNA reads as TGCGCCAGCAGCTTGGCCCCAGGGGGCGATGAAAAACTGTTTTTT. Its protein product is CASSLAPGGDEKLFF.

The table lists this clone with a count of one. This sequence joins TRBV23-1 and TRBJ2-7; the D is unclear. TRBV23-1 belongs to the ORF category, with a function that is uncertain. The CDR3 runs to 14 residues. V lost 5 bases to trimming and J lost 4 bases, with 15 bases between them. CDR3 DNA: TGCGCCAGCAGTTTCCCGGGTAGATCTTACGAGCAGTACTTC. This gives the protein CASSFPGRSYEQYF.

This clone was recorded a few times. The chain couples TRBV5-1 to TRBJ2-3; no firm D call. V was clipped by 2 bases and J by 2 bases, with 18 bases between them. CDR3 length: 17 amino acids. CDR1 and CDR2 (germline): SGHRS, YFSETQ. CDR3 DNA sequence: TGCGCCAGCAGCTTCGGGTTCGGCGCGGAGAACACAGATACGCAGTATTTT. Its protein is CASSFGFGAENTDTQYF.

The V gene is TRBV7-2, the J gene TRBJ2-7; 9 bases match TRBD2. Trimming at V came to 4 bases and at J to 7 bases, leaving 8 bases not matched to a gene. The CDR3 consists of 14 residues. Germline CDR1 and CDR2: SGHTA and FQGNSA. The CDR3 DNA reads as TGTGCCAGCAGCTCCCAGGTGGCGGGGGGGGAGCAGTACTTC. This gives the protein CASSSQVAGGEQYF. Together with reference TRBV7-2 and TRBJ2-7, the CDR3 gives the full variable domain: GAGVSQSPSNKVTEKGKDVELRCDPISGHTALYWYRQSLGQGLEFLIYFQGNSAPDKSGLPSDRFSAERTGGSVSTLTIQRTQQEDSAVYLCASSSQVAGGEQYFGPGTRLTVT.

Worth noting for this clone: Other DNA sequences in the sample encode the same CDR3. This sequence joins TRBV28 and TRBJ1-4; TRBD1 agrees at 11 bases. Losses at the gene ends were 3 bases for V and 7 bases for J; bases not matched to a gene: 4. CDR1 is MDHEN and CDR2 is SYDVKM in the germline V gene. CDR3 length equals 15 residues. CDR3 loop: CASSFLGTGGEKLFF. As DNA, the CDR3 is TGTGCCAGCAGTTTTCTAGGGACAGGGGGTGAAAAACTGTTTTTT.

This clone was recorded only once. Distinct nucleotide sequences in the sample also encode this CDR3. The chain couples TRBV10-3 to TRBJ1-2, with a tentative D call TRBD1 (6 bases). Trimming took off 6 bases at V and 2 bases at J, with 7 bases between the two ends. Germline V gene data show CDR1 as ENHRY and CDR2 as SYGVKD. The CDR3 is 12 residues long. The CDR3: CAISGQNYGYTF. The CDR3 region has the DNA TGTGCCATCAGCGGACAGAACTATGGCTACACCTTC.

V gene TRBV29-1 combines with J gene TRBJ2-2, with 16 bases that match TRBD2. J gave up 3 bases and V 4 bases, and 11 bases lay outside the gene matches. There are 19 residues in the CDR3. Germline V gene sequence: CDR1 SQVTM, CDR2 ANQGSEA. The CDR3 loop is CSVAQAGLAGGMYTGELFF. Written as DNA, the CDR3 is TGCAGCGTTGCGCAAGCGGGACTAGCGGGAGGGATGTACACCGGGGAGCTGTTTTTT.

The genes are TRBV6-5 and TRBJ2-5; 8 nucleotides align to TRBD2. Judging by the DNA end, TRBJ2-7 fits better; the J call may be wrong. CDR3 size: 14 residues. Germline V lookup: CDR1 MNHEY, CDR2 SVGAGI. The CDR3 spells CASRRSGSKYEQYF. CDR3 DNA: TGTGCCAGCAGGAGGAGCGGGAGTAAGTACGAGCAGTACTTC.

This clone was counted once. The chain joins TRBV5-1 to TRBJ2-5; 7 positions agree with TRBD1. This CDR3 is built from 16 residues. Germline CDR1 SGHRS, CDR2 YFSETQ. With V trimmed by 6 bases and J by 4 bases, 15 bases remained unmatched. CDR3: CASNIQVTGSGETQYF. CDR3 bases: TGCGCCAGCAACATCCAGGTGACAGGGTCCGGAGAGACCCAGTACTTC.

The chain has TRBV18 and TRBJ1-3; D unresolved. Trimming removed 3 bases from V and 9 bases from J, with 21 bases in between. The CDR3 extends over 16 amino acids. Germline-derived CDR1 and CDR2 are KGHSH and LQKENI. The CDR3 protein is CASSPPGEPVGFTIYF. CDR3 nucleotide sequence: TGTGCCAGCTCACCCCCCGGGGAGCCGGTGGGGTTCACCATATATTTT.

The chain joins TRBV7-9 to TRBJ1-2; the D gene is possibly TRBD1 (6 bases). Germline V CDR1 and CDR2: SEHNR, FQNEAQ (reference sequence). V was clipped by 3 bases and J by 7 bases, with 18 bases between them. This CDR3 has 15 residues. CDR3 protein: CASSFSEGGARGYTF. CDR3 DNA: TGTGCCAGCAGCTTCAGTGAGGGGGGGGCGCGTGGCTACACCTTC. The full variable domain, completed using reference TRBV7-9 and TRBJ1-2, is DTGVSQNPRHKITKRGQNVTFRCDPISEHNRLYWYRQTLGQGPEFLTYFQNEAQLEKSRLLSDRFSAERPKGSFSTLEIQRTEQGDSAMYLCASSFSEGGARGYTFGSGTRLTVV.